What follows are 7 T cell receptor beta chains derived from one specimen sequenced in a study of human T cells and chemical hapten exposure. TCRdb reprocessed the RACE reads with MiXCR, giving one entry per CDR3 protein. The table records tens of thousands of distinct CDR3 sequences, roughly 10% of them present only once. Indicated time point: patch test 2, 6 weeks after DPC sensitization. Indicated treatment: therapeutic diphenylcyclopropenone sensitization with weekly scalp DPC. Unfractionated whole blood was the source from which total RNA was extracted. Sequencing used whole blood, obtained in connection with sensitization to the hapten diphenylcyclopropenone (DPC). The receptor set was obtained from a woman in her 30s with alopecia areata. Some clones in this sample may be carry-over from other donors' samples.

For this clonotype: This clone may be a read error of a much larger clone one base away. Lacking the conserved final phenylalanine or tryptophan, this CDR3 likely reflects a read error. The chain employs TRBV12-3 or TRBV12-4 and TRBJ2-3; TRBD2 aligns across 12 bases. The CDR3 extends over 15 amino acids. J was trimmed by 5 bases and V by 6 bases; bases with no gene match: 6. CDR3 nucleotide sequence: TGTGCCAGCAGGACGACTAGCGGGGGATTAGATACGCAGTATATT. This sequence encodes CASRTTSGGLDTQYI.

This clonotype was detected ten times or more. This chain joins TRBV7-9 and TRBJ1-1, with D unresolved. CDR3 length: 14 amino acids. Germline-derived CDR1 and CDR2 are SEHNR and FQNEAQ (reference sequence). V gave up 4 bases and J gave up 2 bases, with 11 bases separating them. Here the CDR3 reads CASSSLALNTEAFF. In nucleotides, the CDR3 is TGTGCCAGCAGCTCTTTAGCTCTAAACACTGAAGCTTTCTTT.

The chain combines TRBV4-1 with TRBJ2-7; D not resolved. Trimming cost V 1 base and J 5 bases, with 9 bases left between them. The CDR3 runs to 13 residues. In germline, CDR1 is MGHRA, CDR2 YSYEKL. The CDR3 sequence: CASSQAPRDEQYF. The CDR3 nucleotides are TGCGCCAGCAGCCAAGCCCCCCGAGACGAGCAGTACTTC.

This clonotype was detected ten times or more. The chain recombines TRBV5-1 with TRBJ2-1, with TRBD1 identical over 7 bases. The CDR3 runs 14 residues. CDR1 is SGHRS and CDR2 is YFSETQ in the germline V gene. V lost 0 bases, J lost 10 bases, and 7 bases stayed unmatched. DNA for the CDR3: TGCGCCAGCAGCTTGGCTGAGGGGGCGTTAGAGCAGTTCTTC. Protein: CASSLAEGALEQFF.

The rearrangement joins TRBV4-3 to TRBJ2-2, with TRBD2 matching 16 bases. V was clipped by 4 bases and J by 7 bases; unmatched bases: 6. This CDR3 region has 17 residues. Germline loops: CDR1 LGHNA, CDR2 YSLEER. The CDR3 sequence is CASSRGTSGGAGGELFF. The CDR3 coding sequence is TGCGCCAGCAGCCGAGGGACTAGCGGGGGGGCCGGCGGGGAGCTGTTTTTT.

This chain joins TRBV4-1 and TRBJ1-5; D uncertain. V lost 2 bases and J lost 3, with 14 bases in between. The CDR3 is made up of 16 amino acids. Looked up from germline, CDR1 is MGHRA and CDR2 is YSYEKL. The CDR3: CASSQLTRGVNQPQHF. The CDR3 DNA reads as TGCGCCAGCAGCCAACTTACCCGGGGAGTCAATCAGCCCCAGCATTTT.

This clonotype was found a few times. This chain uses TRBV12-3 or TRBV12-4 with TRBJ1-2; 8 positions match TRBD1. CDR3 length equals 14 residues. The ends lost 6 bases at V and 0 bases at J; junction bases unmatched: 3. The DNA for the CDR3 is TGTGCCAGCAGATCGACAGGGGCTAACTATGGCTACACCTTC. This gives the protein CASRSTGANYGYTF.